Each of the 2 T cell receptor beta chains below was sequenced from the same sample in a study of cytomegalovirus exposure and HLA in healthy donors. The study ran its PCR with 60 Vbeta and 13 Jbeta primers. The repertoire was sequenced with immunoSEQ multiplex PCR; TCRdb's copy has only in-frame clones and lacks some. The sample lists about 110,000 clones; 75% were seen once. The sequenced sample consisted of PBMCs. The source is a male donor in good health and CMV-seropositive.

As DNA, the CDR3 is TGTGCCAGCAATCCGCTGGGTTTTTGCGGGGGCCCAGACTACGAGCAGTACTTC. Translated, it gives CASNPLGFCGGPDYEQYF. This sequence joins TRBV6-4 and TRBJ2-7, with D possibly TRBD2 on 7 matching bases. Trimming stripped 7 bases from V and 3 bases from J, with 28 bases between. CDR1 is MRHNA, CDR2 SNTAGT, per germline. The CDR3 spans 18 residues.

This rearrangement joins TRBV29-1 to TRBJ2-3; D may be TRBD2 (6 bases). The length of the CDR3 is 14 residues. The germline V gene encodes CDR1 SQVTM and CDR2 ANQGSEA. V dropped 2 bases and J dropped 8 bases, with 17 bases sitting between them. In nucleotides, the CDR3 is TGCAGCGTTGAAACTAGCCAGAGGGGAGGTACGCAGTATTTT. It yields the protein CSVETSQRGGTQYF.